This T cell receptor beta chain was captured in a study of naive and memory T cell subsets. Two oligonucleotides, mixed equimolar, formed the beta constant-region primer covering TRBC1 and TRBC2. The ligated cDNA underwent four PCR rounds using SP2 and nested alpha and beta constant-region primers. An oligonucleotide with the SP2 primer and a 12-nucleotide UMI was ligated to the cDNA 3' end. TCRdb re-derived calls from the UMI-ligation and nested PCR reads in MiXCR, one entry per CDR3 protein. The repertoire holds over 130,000 distinct CDR3 sequences, with more than 15% as singletons. To note about this clonotype: Its target is not known.

The V end lost 4 bases, the J end lost 1 base, and 12 bases lay between the germline ends. Germline CDR1 PRHDT, CDR2 FYEKMQ (reference sequence). The CDR3 runs to 15 residues. General study points: Especially in CD8 cells, naive repertoires contained a few larger clonotypes, possibly CD45RA-re-expressing memory cells. Naive and memory subsets had different power law exponents for TCR abundance.

This chain joins TRBV13 and TRBJ2-3; either TRBD1 or TRBD2 may fit D (5 bases each). The sample was naive CD8+ T cells from blood. This clonotype originated in a human donor in good health. CDR3 bases: TGTGCCAGCAGCTGGACCGGGACCCGCACAGATACGCAGTATTTT. It codes for CASSWTGTRTDTQYF.